This T cell receptor beta chain emerged from a study of T-cell reconstitution after alpha-beta-depleted transplantation in children. This clonotype was counted ten times or more. Preparing the TCRbeta library involved the use of unique molecular identifiers. MiXCR, run by TCRdb on the PCR reads, gives a single entry per CDR3 protein. Of some 290,000 distinct CDR3 sequences detected, approximately 20% appear once; the ten largest clones hold 9.5% to 12%. The CDR3 sequence is 14 residues long. Germline values: CDR1 SQVTM, CDR2 ANQGSEA. V lost 7 bases to trimming and J lost 2 bases, with 15 bases between them.

The source material was PBMCs, mostly from graft donor cells, sampled 180 days after TCRalphabeta/CD19-depleted stem cell transplant. The chain couples TRBV29-1 to TRBJ1-3; D remains ambiguous. The receptor was isolated from a male patient aged 10 to 17 who had a stem cell transplant for acute lymphoblastic leukemia, so the T cells may come from the graft donor. The CDR3 loop reads CSAQVADTGNTIYF. In nucleotides, the CDR3 is TGCAGCGCCCAGGTGGCGGATACTGGAAACACCATATATTTT.